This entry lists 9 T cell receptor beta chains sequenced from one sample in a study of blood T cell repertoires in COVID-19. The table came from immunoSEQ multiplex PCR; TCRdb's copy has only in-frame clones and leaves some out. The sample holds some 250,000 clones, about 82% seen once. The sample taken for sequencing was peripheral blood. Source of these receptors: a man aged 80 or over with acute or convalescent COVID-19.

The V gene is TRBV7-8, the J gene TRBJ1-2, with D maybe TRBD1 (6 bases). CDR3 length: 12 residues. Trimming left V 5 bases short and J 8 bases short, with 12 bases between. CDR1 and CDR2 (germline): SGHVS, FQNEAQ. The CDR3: CASSLDSPGYTF. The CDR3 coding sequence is TGTGCCAGCAGCCTGGACAGTCCCGGCTACACCTTC.

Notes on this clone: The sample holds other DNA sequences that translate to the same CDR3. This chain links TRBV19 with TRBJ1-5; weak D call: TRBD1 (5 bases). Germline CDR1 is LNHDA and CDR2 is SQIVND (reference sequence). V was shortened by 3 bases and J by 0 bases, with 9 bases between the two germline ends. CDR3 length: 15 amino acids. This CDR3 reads CASSIGGGSNQPQHF. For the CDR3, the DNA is TGTGCCAGTAGTATTGGGGGAGGTAGCAATCAGCCCCAGCATTTT.

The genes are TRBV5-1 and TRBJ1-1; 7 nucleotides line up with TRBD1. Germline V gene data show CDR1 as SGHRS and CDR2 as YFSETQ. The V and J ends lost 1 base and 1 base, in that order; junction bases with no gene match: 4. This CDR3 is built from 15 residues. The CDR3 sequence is CASSLRGQPNTEAFF. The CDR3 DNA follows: TGCGCCAGCAGCTTGAGGGGACAGCCGAACACTGAAGCTTTCTTT.

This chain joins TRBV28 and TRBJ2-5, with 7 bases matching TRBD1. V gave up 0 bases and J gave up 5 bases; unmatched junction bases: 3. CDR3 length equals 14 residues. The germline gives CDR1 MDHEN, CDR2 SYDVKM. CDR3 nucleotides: TGTGCCAGCAGTTTATGGACAGGGACGGAGACCCAGTACTTC. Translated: CASSLWTGTETQYF.

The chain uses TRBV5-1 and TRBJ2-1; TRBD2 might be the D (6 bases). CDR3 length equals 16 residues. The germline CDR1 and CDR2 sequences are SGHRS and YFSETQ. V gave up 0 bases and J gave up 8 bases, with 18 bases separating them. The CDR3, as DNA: TGCGCCAGCAGCTTGGCCGTCATATGGGGGGAAGATGAGCAGTTCTTC. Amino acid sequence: CASSLAVIWGEDEQFF.

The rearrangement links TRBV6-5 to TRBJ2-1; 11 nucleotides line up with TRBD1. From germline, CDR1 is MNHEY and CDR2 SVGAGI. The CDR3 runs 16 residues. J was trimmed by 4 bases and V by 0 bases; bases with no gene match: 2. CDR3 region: CASSYSRDRGYNEQFF. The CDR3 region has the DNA TGTGCCAGCAGTTACTCCCGGGACAGGGGGTACAATGAGCAGTTCTTC.

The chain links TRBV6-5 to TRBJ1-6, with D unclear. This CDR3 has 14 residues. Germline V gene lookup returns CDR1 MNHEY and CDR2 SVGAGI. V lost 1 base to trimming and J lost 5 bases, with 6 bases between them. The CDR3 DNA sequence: TGTGCCAGCAGTTACTATGCTAATAATTCACCCCTCCACTTT. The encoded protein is CASSYYANNSPLHF.

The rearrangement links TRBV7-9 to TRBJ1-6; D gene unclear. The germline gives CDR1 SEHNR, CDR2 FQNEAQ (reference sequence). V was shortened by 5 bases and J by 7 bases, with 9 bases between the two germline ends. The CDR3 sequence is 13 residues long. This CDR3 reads CASSPTQNSPLHF. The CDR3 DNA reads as TGTGCCAGCAGCCCCACACAGAATTCACCCCTCCACTTT.

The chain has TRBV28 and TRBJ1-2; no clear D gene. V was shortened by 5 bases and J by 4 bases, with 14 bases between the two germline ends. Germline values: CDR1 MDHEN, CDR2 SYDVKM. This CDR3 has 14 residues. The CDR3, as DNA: TGTGCCAGCAGTCCGACGCAACAGACCTATGGCTACACCTTC. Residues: CASSPTQQTYGYTF.